The source of this T cell receptor beta chain is a study of T cells after yellow fever vaccination. Trimming cost V 5 bases and J 6 bases; bases outside gene matches: 1. Per the germline V gene, CDR1 is SGHRS and CDR2 is YFSETQ. There are 12 residues in the CDR3. One entry per CDR3 protein, called by TCRdb with MiXCR from the 5' RACE reads. The sample holds 450,000 to 550,000 distinct CDR3 sequences, 21% seen once. Sequences were derived from PBMCs, sampled approximately 22 days after the first yellow fever vaccination. The receptor was derived from a man aged 18 to 35 who received the YFV17D yellow fever vaccine. This rearrangement joins TRBV5-1 to TRBJ2-7; 11 nucleotides line up with TRBD1. The CDR3 DNA follows: TGCGCCAGCAGAGGGACAGGGGGCGAGCAGTACTTC. Protein product: CASRGTGGEQYF.